This TCR beta chain was sequenced during a study of blood T cell repertoires in COVID-19. Turning to the study itself: Samples taken during acute and convalescent COVID-19 were collected in the United States, Italy and Spain.

V dropped 7 bases and J dropped 1; count of bases not matched to a gene: 7. The CDR3 sequence is 14 residues long. The germline V gene encodes CDR1 SGHDT and CDR2 YYEEEE. Repertoires were generated with immunoSEQ multiplex PCR, while TCRdb's copy carries only in-frame clones and drops some. The data show 60,000 to 80,000 clones, approximately 90% seen once. Seattle enrolled patients during active infection and tracked them longitudinally. Sequenced input: peripheral blood. The rearrangement joins TRBV5-6 to TRBJ2-7; 8 bases fit TRBD2. The source of this sequence is an older woman with COVID-19, enrolled during active disease. The CDR3 region has the DNA TGTGCCAGCGGATATAGCGGGATTTCCTACGAGCAGTACTTC. Translating gives CASGYSGISYEQYF.